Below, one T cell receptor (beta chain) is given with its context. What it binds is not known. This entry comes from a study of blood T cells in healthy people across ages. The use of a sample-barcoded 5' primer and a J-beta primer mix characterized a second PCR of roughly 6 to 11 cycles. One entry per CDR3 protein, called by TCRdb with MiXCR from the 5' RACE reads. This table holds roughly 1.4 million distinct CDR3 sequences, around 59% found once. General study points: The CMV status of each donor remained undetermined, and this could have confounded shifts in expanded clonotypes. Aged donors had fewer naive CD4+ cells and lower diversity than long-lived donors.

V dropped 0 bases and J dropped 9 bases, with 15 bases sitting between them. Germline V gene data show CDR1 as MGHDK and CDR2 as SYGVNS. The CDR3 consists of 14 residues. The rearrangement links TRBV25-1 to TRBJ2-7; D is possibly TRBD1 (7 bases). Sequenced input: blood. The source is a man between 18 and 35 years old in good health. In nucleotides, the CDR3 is TGTGCCAGCAGTGAATATTTTGCGGAGGGGGCGCAGTACTTC. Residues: CASSEYFAEGAQYF.